This T cell receptor (beta chain) originates from a study of CD8 T cells in Susac syndrome. The sequenced target, TCR beta, came from blood CD8+ and CD4+ T cells. RNA totalling about 0.5 to 1 ug underwent reverse transcription with random hexamers. Multiplex immunoSEQ PCR targeted 54 Vbeta and 13 Jbeta TCR beta segments. TCRdb re-derived calls from the immunoSEQ multiplex PCR reads in MiXCR, one entry per CDR3 protein. The table includes 150,000 to 200,000 distinct CDR3 sequences, around 93% detected once. Germline CDR1 and CDR2: MRHNA and SNTAGT. CDR3 length: 15 residues. Trimming cost V 4 bases and J 2 bases, with 13 bases left between them.

Sequencing was carried out using CD4+ T cells from PBMCs. The TCR comes from a human donor in good health. The rearrangement joins TRBV6-4 to TRBJ2-3; tentatively, D is TRBD1 (5 bases). CDR3 bases: TGTGCCAGCAGTGCCCAGTCAGGGCCCACAGATACGCAGTATTTT. Amino acids: CASSAQSGPTDTQYF.